This passage covers 25 T cell receptor beta chains from one sample sequenced in a study of blood T cell repertoires in COVID-19. Clones were read by immunoSEQ multiplex PCR, and TCRdb kept only the in-frame ones, dropping some. The sample shows 200,000 to 250,000 clones, 82% of them seen only once. The sample was peripheral blood. The receptors derive from a woman older than 75 with COVID-19, enrolled during active disease.

V is TRBV7-8 and J is TRBJ1-5; D is possibly TRBD1 (5 bases). The CDR3 consists of 14 residues. The germline gives CDR1 SGHVS, CDR2 FQNEAQ. Trimming shortened V by 1 base and J by 4 bases, and 8 bases separated the two germline ends. The CDR3 is CASSLDRGNQPQHF. The CDR3 nucleotides are TGTGCCAGCAGCTTAGATAGGGGAAATCAGCCCCAGCATTTT.

The V call is TRBV10-1, the J call TRBJ2-1; 10 nucleotides match TRBD2. Trimming cost V 2 bases and J 5 bases; bases outside gene matches: 15. The CDR3 has 19 residues. Germline V gives CDR1 WNHNN, CDR2 SYGVQD (reference sequence). The CDR3 spells CASSERSGGANRKDNEQFF. The CDR3 DNA is TGCGCCAGCAGTGAGCGGAGCGGGGGGGCCAACAGGAAGGACAATGAGCAGTTCTTC.

The rearrangement joins TRBV6-2 or TRBV6-3 to TRBJ2-5; tentatively, D is TRBD1 (6 bases). Germline V lookup: CDR1 MNHEY, CDR2 SVGEGT. Deletions cut 7 bases from V and 5 bases from J, with 11 bases between. The CDR3 has 12 amino acids. CDR3 nucleotide sequence: TGTGCCAGCACCCCGAGGGGGGAGACCCAGTACTTC. It encodes CASTPRGETQYF.

The rearrangement uses TRBV6-5 and TRBJ2-7; D is undetermined. The CDR3 is 14 amino acids. The germline CDR1 and CDR2 sequences are MNHEY and SVGAGI. Between the trimmed V and J ends, which lost 0 bases and 8 bases, there was a span of 14 bases. CDR3 sequence (DNA): TGTGCCAGCAGTTACTCGCCCGGAGCTACCAAGCAGTACTTC. This translates into CASSYSPGATKQYF.

The chain employs TRBV11-2 and TRBJ1-3, with unresolved D. Germline V lookup: CDR1 SGHAT, CDR2 FQNNGV. The CDR3 is 14 amino acids. With 8 bases removed from V and 3 bases from J, the gap between germline ends came to 14 bases. This CDR3 reads CASEGGNYGNTIYF. The CDR3 DNA reads TGTGCCAGCGAGGGTGGGAACTATGGAAACACCATATATTTT.

V gene TRBV19 combines with J gene TRBJ1-2; unclear D gene. From germline, CDR1 is LNHDA and CDR2 SQIVND (reference sequence). The CDR3 totals 12 residues. V was pared by 7 bases and J by 1 base, with 7 bases between. The CDR3 is CASTGSNYGYTF. CDR3 nucleotides: TGTGCCAGTACGGGAAGTAACTATGGCTACACCTTC.

CDR3 sequence (DNA): TGTGCCAGCAGCTTAGATCAGGGCAAGGTAATTGCTGAAGCTTTCTTT. It translates to CASSLDQGKVIAEAFF. V is TRBV7-6 and J is TRBJ1-1; a possible D gene is TRBD1 (5 bases). Germline CDR1 reads SGHVS; CDR2 reads FNYEAQ. The CDR3 sequence is 16 residues long. V lost 1 base to trimming and J lost 6 bases, with 18 bases between them.

This chain links TRBV7-2 with TRBJ2-3; D possibly corresponds to TRBD2 (5 bases). In germline, CDR1 is SGHTA, CDR2 FQGNSA. The V and J ends lost 2 bases and 2 bases respectively, with 17 bases between them. The CDR3 length is 17 residues. This chain's CDR3 is CASSLLVRGTSTDTQYF. CDR3 sequence (DNA): TGTGCCAGCAGCTTACTAGTTCGGGGAACTTCCACAGATACGCAGTATTTT.

The chain combines TRBV2 with TRBJ1-5, with unresolved D. Germline values: CDR1 SNHLY, CDR2 FYNNEI. Trimming pared 6 bases from V and 2 bases from J, leaving 17 bases between. There are 16 residues in the CDR3. CDR3 protein: CASSPPEYEGNQPQHF. DNA for the CDR3: TGTGCCAGCAGCCCCCCAGAATACGAGGGCAATCAGCCCCAGCATTTT.

The rearrangement joins TRBV27 to TRBJ2-7; D is possibly TRBD1 (5 bases). V shed 6 bases and J shed 7 bases, with 16 bases lying between them. This CDR3 is built from 13 residues. Germline V gives CDR1 MNHEY, CDR2 SMNVEV (reference sequence). The CDR3 DNA follows: TGTGCCAGCAGCTTTGTAGGGGCGAGGGAGCAGTACTTC. Translated: CASSFVGAREQYF.

The rearrangement joins TRBV5-1 to TRBJ2-2, with 9 bases fitting TRBD2. Germline V CDR1 and CDR2: SGHRS, YFSETQ. The CDR3 has 17 residues. With V trimmed by 5 bases and J by 1 base, 9 bases remained unmatched. This CDR3 is CASSQGSSGKNTGELFF. Written as DNA, the CDR3 is TGCGCCAGCAGTCAAGGGTCTAGCGGGAAGAACACCGGGGAGCTGTTTTTT.

The chain joins TRBV30 to TRBJ1-2, with no clear D. Germline V gene sequence: CDR1 GTSNPN, CDR2 SVGIG (reference sequence). The CDR3 extends over 12 amino acids. The V end lost 2 bases, the J end lost 5 bases, and 9 bases lay between the germline ends. The CDR3 reads CAWSPGGYGYTF. The CDR3 region has the DNA TGTGCCTGGAGTCCGGGTGGGTATGGCTACACCTTC.

The V gene is TRBV4-2, the J gene TRBJ2-3, with 9 bases that match TRBD2. Unmatched junction bases numbered 3, after V lost 4 bases and J lost 4 bases. Germline CDR1 LGHNA, CDR2 YNFKEQ. This CDR3 spans 14 amino acids. The CDR3 DNA sequence: TGTGCCAGCAGCCCAAAGCGGGGGGCAGATACGCAGTATTTT. Protein: CASSPKRGADTQYF.

J is TRBJ2-5 and V is TRBV5-1, with D possibly TRBD1 on 6 matching bases. V was clipped by 4 bases and J by 2 bases, with 15 bases between them. The CDR3 contains 15 residues. CDR1 and CDR2 from the germline V gene are SGHRS and YFSETQ. The CDR3 loop reads CASSVGTLTQETQYF. CDR3 DNA: TGCGCCAGCAGCGTCGGGACACTTACACAAGAGACCCAGTACTTC. Drawing the rest from reference TRBV5-1 and TRBJ2-5, the complete variable domain is KAGVTQTPRYLIKTRGQQVTLSCSPISGHRSVSWYQQTPGQGLQFLFEYFSETQRNKGNFPGRFSGRQFSNSRSEMNVSTLELGDSALYLCASSVGTLTQETQYFGPGTRLLVL.

This clone was observed a handful of times. This rearrangement joins TRBV2 to TRBJ1-2; no reliable D call. The CDR3 contains 13 residues. Germline V gives CDR1 SNHLY, CDR2 FYNNEI. The CDR3 coding sequence is TGTGCAGAGGAGTCCTTACCTAACTATGGCTACACCTTC. Amino acid sequence: CAEESLPNYGYTF.

This clone was seen a handful of times. The CDR3 spells CASSLSGPYNEQFF. The CDR3, as DNA: TGTGCCAGCAGTCTTTCTGGCCCCTACAATGAGCAGTTCTTC. This chain joins TRBV27 and TRBJ2-1; no reliable D call. Germline CDR1 MNHEY, CDR2 SMNVEV (reference sequence). Between the trimmed V and J ends, which lost 5 bases and 2 bases, there was a span of 10 bases. The CDR3 runs to 14 residues.

The CDR3 loop is CATSRTGDPYNEQFF. In DNA form, the CDR3 reads TGTGCCACCAGCCGAACAGGGGACCCCTACAATGAGCAGTTCTTC. The V call is TRBV15, the J call TRBJ2-1; 7 nucleotides match TRBD1. CDR3 length: 15 amino acids. With 5 bases clipped from V and 2 bases from J, the junction kept 6 bases outside the gene matches. Germline V gives CDR1 LNHNV, CDR2 YYDKDF (reference sequence).

The chain couples TRBV3-1 (or the pseudogene TRBV3-2) to TRBJ2-1; 11 nucleotides line up with TRBD2. In germline, CDR1 is LGHDT, CDR2 YNNKEL (reference sequence). The J segment lost 8 bases and the V segment lost 1 base, leaving 4 bases of the junction unmatched. There are 15 residues in the CDR3. CDR3 nucleotide sequence: TGTGCCAGCAGCCAAGTTACTAGCGGGAGAGATGAGCAGTTCTTC. Residues: CASSQVTSGRDEQFF.

The CDR3, as DNA: TGTGCCACCAGCAGAGGGGGGTCGGGGGGGCTTGGCGAGCAGTACTTC. As protein: CATSRGGSGGLGEQYF. The genes are TRBV15 and TRBJ2-7; 8 positions agree with TRBD2. The germline CDR1 and CDR2 sequences are LNHNV and YYDKDF (reference sequence). CDR3 length: 16 amino acids. V shed 1 base and J 6 bases; nucleotides not matched to a gene: 11.

V usage is TRBV30 and J usage is TRBJ1-2; maybe TRBD1 (5 bases). Germline-derived CDR1 and CDR2 are GTSNPN and SVGIG (reference sequence). V dropped 0 bases and J dropped 7 bases, with 9 bases sitting between them. The length of the CDR3 is 12 residues. The CDR3 DNA is TGTGCCTGGAGTGTAGTCAGGGCTGGCTACACCTTC. Translation gives CAWSVVRAGYTF.

This rearrangement joins TRBV5-1 to TRBJ1-2; TRBD1 is a possible D gene (6 bases). The V gene's germline CDR1 is SGHRS and CDR2 YFSETQ. V shed 0 bases and J shed 2 bases, with 11 bases lying between them. The CDR3 length is 15 residues. The CDR3 DNA is TGCGCCAGCAGCTTGGCCTTCGGGACAAACTATGGCTACACCTTC. It specifies CASSLAFGTNYGYTF.

This clone is a singleton in its sample. The rearrangement joins TRBV7-2 to TRBJ1-5; the D gene is possibly TRBD1 (6 bases). The V and J ends lost 1 base and 1 base respectively, with 8 bases between them. Germline V lookup: CDR1 SGHTA, CDR2 FQGNSA. The CDR3 length is 15 residues. CDR3 residues: CASSLGGGSNQPQHF. The CDR3 nucleotides read TGTGCCAGCAGCTTAGGCGGGGGCAGCAATCAGCCCCAGCATTTT.

In DNA, the CDR3 is TGTGCCAGCAGCTTAAACCGGAGGTTGAACACTGAAGCTTTCTTT. It codes for CASSLNRRLNTEAFF. The chain links TRBV7-9 to TRBJ1-1; no reliable D call. The germline gives CDR1 SEHNR, CDR2 FQNEAQ (reference sequence). V gave up 2 bases and J gave up 0 bases, with 10 bases separating them. The CDR3 sequence is 15 residues long. Drawing the rest from reference TRBV7-9 and TRBJ1-1, the complete variable domain is DTGVSQNPRHKITKRGQNVTFRCDPISEHNRLYWYRQTLGQGPEFLTYFQNEAQLEKSRLLSDRFSAERPKGSFSTLEIQRTEQGDSAMYLCASSLNRRLNTEAFFGQGTRLTVV.

The chain combines TRBV4-1 with TRBJ2-5; the D gene is possibly TRBD1 (5 bases). Germline CDR1 is MGHRA and CDR2 is YSYEKL. The CDR3 has 12 amino acids. Trimming cost V 4 bases and J 8 bases, with 11 bases left between them. The CDR3 nucleotides are TGCGCCAGCAGCCCTCCAGGGAAAACCCAGTACTTC. Translating gives CASSPPGKTQYF.

The V and J genes are TRBV28 and TRBJ1-2, with 8 positions matching TRBD1. Germline V CDR1 and CDR2: MDHEN, SYDVKM. This CDR3 contains 18 residues. Trimming removed 4 bases from V and 6 bases from J; junction bases left unmatched: 19. In DNA, the CDR3 is TGTGCCAGCAGTTCGATCTCTATCTCAGGGGGCAGGAGTAATGGCTACACCTTC. It translates to CASSSISISGGRSNGYTF.